Listed below are T cell receptor beta chains from one sample, sequenced in a study of T cell responses to AZD1222 COVID-19 vaccine. Method: immunoSEQ multiplex PCR; TCRdb's copy keeps in-frame clones and lacks some. The sample shows over 150,000 clones, over 75% of them seen only once. Specimen: peripheral blood, collected on day 0 of AZD1222 vaccination. These receptors originate from an adult in good health. Both conserved end residues are part of each CDR3. Not every row has a clone size; where given, it reads once, few, many or a size class.

>TRBJ2-7|.|TRBV2
CASSPGTSPEQYF
>TRBJ2-4|once|TRBV11-2
CASSLSSGGAVKNIQYF
>TRBJ2-2|.|TRBV7-8
CASSLGLEGGENTGELFF
>TRBJ1-6|.|TRBV5-1
CASSLKRGFSPLHF
>TRBJ2-5|.|TRBV5-1
CASSLLGTGGHQETQYF
>TRBJ2-1|.|TRBV5-4
CASSLYNEQFF
>TRBJ2-7|.|TRBV6-1
CASSEEVTYEQYF
>TRBJ1-3|.|TRBV5-1
CASSLAAGGSGNTIYF
>TRBJ1-4|.|TRBV18
CASSTSRTGTNEKLFF
>TRBJ1-1|.|TRBV30
CAWRRLMAEAFF
>TRBJ2-5|.|TRBV9
CASSVRDGEETQYF
>TRBJ1-3|.|TRBV2
CASSSLRAGAGNTIYF
>TRBJ2-3|.|TRBV12-3/TRBV12-4
CASSLGQRGAQGF
>TRBJ2-1|.|TRBV4-2
CASSLGLAEYNEQFF
>TRBJ1-4|once|TRBV3-1/TRBV3-2
CASSVQGGGKLFF
>TRBJ1-1|.|TRBV11-2
CASSGQGNTEAFF
>TRBJ1-3|.|TRBV18
CASSPRTRGAGNTIYF
>TRBJ2-3|.|TRBV5-1
CASSVPTSGSTDTQYF
>TRBJ2-7|.|TRBV12-2
CASRPRTTNYEQYF
>TRBJ2-1|.|TRBV6-5
CASSTGIESLGQFF
>TRBJ2-1|once|TRBV6-2/TRBV6-3
CASSFGGNEQFF
>TRBJ1-5|.|TRBV30
CAWSVPSSNQPQHF
>TRBJ1-6|.|TRBV5-1
CASSLAGEDNSPLHF
>TRBJ1-4|.|TRBV4-1
CASSSYSGKANEKLFF
>TRBJ2-1|.|TRBV6-5
CASSYDLGGFIVF
>TRBJ1-6|once|TRBV5-1
CASSLAWGGHTNNSPLHF
>TRBJ2-5|.|TRBV6-2/TRBV6-3
CASSSSSGGRAQETQYF
>TRBJ1-2|.|TRBV25-1
CASRQTGTGYGYTF
>TRBJ1-2|.|TRBV6-5
CASSDAARAHYGYTF
>TRBJ1-4|.|TRBV11-2
CASSLGGPVDKLFF
>TRBJ1-4|.|TRBV21-1
CASSNVGREHEKLFF
>TRBJ1-1|once|TRBV30
CALRGRRTEAFF
>TRBJ2-5|.|TRBV7-2
CASSLEARGETQYF
>TRBJ2-1|.|TRBV2
CASSKGLASDYNEQFF
>TRBJ1-6|.|TRBV13
CASSLGSGKRGTYNSPLHF
>TRBJ1-5|.|TRBV30
CAWSRDTLNQPQHF
>TRBJ2-7|.|TRBV7-9
CASSLVVASGGLYEQYF
>TRBJ2-7|few|TRBV6-5
CASSQKVGGINEQYF
>TRBJ1-2|.|TRBV5-1
CASSLEGDYGYTF
>TRBJ1-2|.|TRBV28
CASSLKLEGGYTF
>TRBJ1-2|.|TRBV5-1
CASSTGQGWYGYTF
>TRBJ1-1|.|TRBV6-5
CASRLGQPNTEAFF
>TRBJ2-1|.|TRBV28
CASSPSTRTFGNEQFF
>TRBJ2-7|.|TRBV11-3
CASTHPLRGGIYEQYF
>TRBJ1-2|.|TRBV7-2
CASSPRGSWYGYTF
>TRBJ1-1|.|TRBV19
CASRWGPGTEAFF
>TRBJ2-7|.|TRBV2
CASYRDRGSYEQYF
>TRBJ1-4|.|TRBV4-3
CASSQVRGTGGVEKLFF
>TRBJ1-6|many|TRBV2
CASSGVSSYNSPLHF
>TRBJ1-6|.|TRBV6-5
CASSRRDSNSPLHF
>TRBJ2-5|once|TRBV18
CASSPPGLDQETQYF
>TRBJ1-3|.|TRBV1
CTSSRTHRCPARTGNTIYF
>TRBJ1-1|.|TRBV9
CASSPTGQNTEAFF